The clone carrying this TCR beta chain was seen at least ten times. No antigen is known for it. Germline assignment: CDR1 DFQATT and CDR2 SNEGSKA (reference sequence). The CDR3 runs to 14 residues. After removal of 5 bases from V and 5 bases from J, the junction contained 8 bases not matched to a gene. Amplification targeted TCR beta CDR3 regions from RNA transcripts. The HTBI primer set served for first-round RT-PCR of the TCR CDR3. TCRdb re-called the multiplex PCR reads with MiXCR, one entry per CDR3 protein. The sample has a few hundred thousand distinct CDR3 sequences, around 13% seen once. These data belong to a study of T cells in Graves' hyperthyroidism and ophthalmopathy. Study-level results: The blood repertoire included most of the expanded thyroid clonotypes above 0.001.

Patients counted as stable if ophthalmopathy did not develop within 18 months. This receptor was obtained from a woman aged 35 to 49 with Graves' hyperthyroidism. This chain connects TRBV20-1 to TRBJ1-5; 8 nucleotides align to TRBD1. The sample comprised blood. CDR3 in amino acids: CSALAGTGDQPQHF. The CDR3, as DNA: TGCAGTGCTTTGGCCGGGACAGGAGATCAGCCCCAGCATTTT.